This entry concerns a single T cell receptor (beta chain). Antigen: not known. The record originates from a study of cytomegalovirus exposure and HLA in healthy donors. Whole-study findings and limits: Investigators reported about 160 TCR beta chains as tied to cytomegalovirus. Reportedly, diagnosis of cytomegalovirus status by the classifier showed high specificity and sensitivity. In vitro, three CMV-associated chains proved specific for CMV antigens. There were reportedly fewer N-insertions in an Asian-associated ancestry cluster than the roughly 670-donor mean, in a later analysis.

Germline loops: CDR1 SGHTA, CDR2 FQGTGA. There are 15 residues in the CDR3. Between the trimmed V and J ends, which lost 5 bases and 2 bases, there was a span of 15 bases. PCR amplification relied on 60 Vbeta primers (plus 13 Jbeta primers). Sequencing was performed with immunoSEQ multiplex PCR; in TCRdb, only in-frame clones are kept and a portion is missing. The table records approximately 190,000 clones, 82% of them present only once. Sequencing was performed on PBMCs. The V and J genes are TRBV7-3 and TRBJ1-1; possible D gene TRBD1, 5 bases. The receptor was derived from a woman under 30 in good health and CMV-seronegative. CDR3: CASSLMDTTNTEAFF. The CDR3 region has the DNA TGTGCCAGCAGCCTGATGGACACGACTAACACTGAAGCTTTCTTT.